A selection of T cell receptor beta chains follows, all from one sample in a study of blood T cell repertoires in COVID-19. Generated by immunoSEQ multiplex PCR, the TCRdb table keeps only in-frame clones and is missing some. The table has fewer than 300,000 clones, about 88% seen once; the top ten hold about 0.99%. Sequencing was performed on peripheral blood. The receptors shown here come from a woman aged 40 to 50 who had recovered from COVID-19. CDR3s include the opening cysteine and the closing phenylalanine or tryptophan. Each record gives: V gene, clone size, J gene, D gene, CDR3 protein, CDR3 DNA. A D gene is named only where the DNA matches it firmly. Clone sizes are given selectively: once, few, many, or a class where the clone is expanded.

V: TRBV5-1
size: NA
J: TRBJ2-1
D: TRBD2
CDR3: CASSLGGLAGNEQFF
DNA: TGCGCCAGCAGCTTGGGTGGTTTAGCGGGCAATGAGCAGTTCTTC

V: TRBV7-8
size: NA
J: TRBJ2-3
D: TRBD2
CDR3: CASRGREGPDTQYF
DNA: TGTGCCAGCAGGGGGCGGGAGGGCCCAGATACGCAGTATTTT

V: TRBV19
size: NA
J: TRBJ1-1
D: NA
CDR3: CASTYSYSSEAFF
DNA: TGTGCCAGTACCTATAGTTACAGCAGTGAAGCTTTCTTT

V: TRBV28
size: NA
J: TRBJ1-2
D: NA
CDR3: CASTDGGAGDYGYTF
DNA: TGTGCCAGCACCGACGGGGGGGCAGGCGACTATGGCTACACCTTC

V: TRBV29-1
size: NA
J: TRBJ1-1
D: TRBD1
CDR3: CSAAGGAGNTEAFF
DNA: TGCAGCGCCGCAGGGGGCGCGGGGAACACTGAAGCTTTCTTT

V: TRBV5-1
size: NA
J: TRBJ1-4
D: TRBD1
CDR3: CASSRGGQGEKLFF
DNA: TGCGCCAGCAGCCGCGGAGGACAGGGAGAAAAACTGTTTTTT

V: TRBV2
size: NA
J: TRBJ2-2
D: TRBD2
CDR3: CASSGGLAGGPTGELFF
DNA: TGTGCCAGCAGTGGGGGGCTAGCGGGAGGGCCGACCGGGGAGCTGTTTTTT

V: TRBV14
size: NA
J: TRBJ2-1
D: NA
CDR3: CASSQAADSYNEQFF
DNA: TGTGCCAGCAGCCAGGCGGCCGACTCCTACAATGAGCAGTTCTTC

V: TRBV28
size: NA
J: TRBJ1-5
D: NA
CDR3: CASSLMGGNQPQHF
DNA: TGTGCCAGCAGTTTGATGGGGGGGAATCAGCCCCAGCATTTT

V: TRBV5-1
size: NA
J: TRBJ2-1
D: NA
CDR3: CASSLVQRSSYNEQFF
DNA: TGCGCCAGCAGCTTAGTTCAGCGGAGCTCCTACAATGAGCAGTTCTTC

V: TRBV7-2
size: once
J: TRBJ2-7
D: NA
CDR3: CASSLGGDRSYEQYF
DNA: TGTGCCAGCAGCTTAGGGGGGGACCGCTCCTACGAGCAGTACTTC

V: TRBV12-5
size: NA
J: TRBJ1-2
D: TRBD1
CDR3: CASGLGDRGGYTF
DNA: TGTGCTAGTGGTTTGGGGGACAGGGGAGGCTACACCTTC